These 18 T cell receptor beta chains share one sample of origin, sequenced in a study of human thymus T cells. Surgeons resected thymus tissue during corrective heart surgery. Profiled with immunoSEQ multiplex PCR; TCRdb holds only in-frame clones, not every one. The table includes about 78,000 clones, about 96% detected once. Sequencing was carried out using thymus tissue. Receptor source: a boy younger than two with a congenital heart defect but otherwise immunologically healthy.

CDR3 in DNA: TGTGCCAGCAGCTTCGGAGCGGACAGGGCCCAGCATTTT. Its translation: CASSFGADRAQHF. This chain joins TRBV7-9 and TRBJ1-5; TRBD1 matches 8 bases. The length of the CDR3 is 13 residues. Germline V gene lookup returns CDR1 SEHNR and CDR2 FQNEAQ (reference sequence). V shed 3 bases, J shed 11 bases, and the junction held 6 bases outside the gene matches.

This clone was found once. The rearrangement uses TRBV6-1 and TRBJ2-1; 11 nucleotides agree with TRBD2. This CDR3 has 16 amino acids. Trimming removed 4 bases from V and 7 bases from J; junction bases left unmatched: 9. Germline values: CDR1 MNHNS, CDR2 SASEGT. The CDR3 protein is CASSASGTSGSNEQFF. CDR3 sequence (DNA): TGTGCCAGCAGTGCATCCGGGACTAGCGGATCGAATGAGCAGTTCTTC.

The rearrangement joins TRBV7-9 to TRBJ2-1, with D hard to call. Germline V lookup: CDR1 SEHNR, CDR2 FQNEAQ (reference sequence). The CDR3 has 14 residues. V lost 3 bases and J lost 9, with 15 bases in between. This CDR3 reads CASSFPLVGVEQFF. Here the CDR3 DNA reads TGTGCCAGCAGCTTCCCCCTAGTAGGCGTTGAGCAGTTCTTC. Full variable domain (remainder filled in from reference TRBV7-9 and TRBJ2-1): DTGVSQNPRHKITKRGQNVTFRCDPISEHNRLYWYRQTLGQGPEFLTYFQNEAQLEKSRLLSDRFSAERPKGSFSTLEIQRTEQGDSAMYLCASSFPLVGVEQFFGPGTRLTVL.

This chain uses TRBV5-8 with TRBJ2-3, with D tentatively TRBD2 (5 bases). The CDR3 spans 14 residues. Germline V gene sequence: CDR1 SGHTS, CDR2 YDEGEE. V gave up 0 bases and J gave up 2 bases, with 7 bases separating them. This CDR3 is CASSLGRDTDTQYF. CDR3 nucleotide sequence: TGTGCCAGCAGCTTGGGCCGGGACACAGATACGCAGTATTTT.

This clone was observed a single time. This chain links TRBV10-2 with TRBJ2-7; unclear D gene. With 3 bases removed from V and 7 bases from J, the gap between germline ends came to 7 bases. This CDR3 has 11 residues. From germline, CDR1 is WSHSY and CDR2 SAAADI. CDR3: CASSDRLEQYF. The CDR3 DNA reads TGCGCCAGCAGTGATCGTCTGGAGCAGTACTTC.

V and J are TRBV11-2 and TRBJ2-2, with no clear D. The germline V gene has CDR1 SGHAT and CDR2 FQNNGV. There are 9 residues in the CDR3. Trimming removed 5 bases from V and 11 bases from J, with 3 bases in between. The CDR3 loop is CASSPELFF. The CDR3 nucleotides are TGTGCCAGCAGCCCAGAGCTGTTTTTT.

The J gene is TRBJ1-5, the V gene TRBV30; tentatively, D is TRBD1 (6 bases). CDR3 size: 15 residues. Germline CDR1 is GTSNPN and CDR2 is SVGIG (reference sequence). Between the trimmed V and J ends, which lost 0 bases and 5 bases, there was a span of 14 bases. The CDR3 region is CAWSVRGHLDQPQHF. The CDR3 region has the DNA TGTGCCTGGAGTGTAAGGGGACACTTAGATCAGCCCCAGCATTTT. Combining the CDR3 with reference TRBV30 and TRBJ1-5 gives the whole variable domain SQTIHQWPATLVQPVGSPLSLECTVEGTSNPNLYWYRQAAGRGLQLLFYSVGIGQISSEVPQNLSASRPQDRQFILSSKKLLLSDSGFYLCAWSVRGHLDQPQHFGDGTRLSIL.

V is TRBV7-8 and J is TRBJ2-1; 9 bases align to TRBD2. V was pared by 6 bases and J by 8 bases, with 11 bases of the junction left unmatched. Germline V gives CDR1 SGHVS, CDR2 FQNEAQ. CDR3 length: 15 amino acids. The CDR3 sequence is CASRIGGGGRYEQFF. DNA for the CDR3: TGTGCCAGCAGAATCGGCGGGGGGGGCCGCTATGAGCAGTTCTTC. Using reference TRBV7-8 and TRBJ2-1 for the parts outside the CDR3, the full variable domain is GAGVSQSPRYKVAKRGQDVALRCDPISGHVSLFWYQQALGQGPEFLTYFQNEAQLDKSGLPSDRFFAERPEGSVSTLKIQRTQQEDSAVYLCASRIGGGGRYEQFFGPGTRLTVL.

This clone was picked up one time. This chain links TRBV14 with TRBJ2-7; D not resolved. The CDR3 contains 16 residues. Looked up from germline, CDR1 is SGHDN and CDR2 is FVKESK. V was shortened by 2 bases and J by 3 bases, with 17 bases between the two germline ends. This chain's CDR3 is CASSQLNLDGRYEQYF. The CDR3 DNA follows: TGTGCCAGCAGCCAACTCAACCTGGACGGCCGCTACGAGCAGTACTTC.

The chain carries TRBV12-2 and TRBJ2-3; whether TRBD1, the table's D call, matches the DNA was not checked. TRBV12-2 has pseudogene status. The CDR3 has 19 amino acids. CDR3 nucleotides: TGTGCAAGTCGCCAGAGGATTTTGGGCAAACAGGGTTTCGTTCATACGCAGTATTTT. It is translated as CASRQRILGKQGFVHTQYF.

The V call is TRBV27, the J call TRBJ2-1; 12 bases are a match to TRBD2. Unmatched junction bases numbered 26, after V lost 2 bases and J lost 6 bases. Looked up from germline, CDR1 is MNHEY and CDR2 is SMNVEV (reference sequence). The CDR3 totals 23 residues. Here the CDR3 reads CASSLKRFRGAASGRAFPNEQFF. For the CDR3, the DNA is TGTGCCAGCAGTTTAAAGCGGTTCAGGGGGGCGGCTAGCGGGAGGGCCTTTCCCAATGAGCAGTTCTTC.

The CDR3 DNA reads TGTGCCAGTAATTCACAGGGGGATGAGCAGTTCTTC. Its protein product is CASNSQGDEQFF. This rearrangement joins TRBV19 to TRBJ2-1, with TRBD1 matching over 8 bases. Germline assignment: CDR1 LNHDA and CDR2 SQIVND (reference sequence). The trim removed 7 bases at V and 8 bases at J, leaving 4 bases unmatched. There are 12 residues in the CDR3.

This clone was recorded only once. V is TRBV7-6 and J is TRBJ2-1; 8 nucleotides line up with TRBD2. V lost 4 bases, J lost 4 bases, and 9 bases stayed unmatched. This CDR3 comprises 16 residues. Germline V lookup: CDR1 SGHVS, CDR2 FNYEAQ. CDR3 DNA sequence: TGTGCCAGCAGCTACAGACTAGCGTCCCTGTACAATGAGCAGTTCTTC. This gives the protein CASSYRLASLYNEQFF.

The chain combines TRBV7-9 with TRBJ2-3, with D possibly called TRBD1 or TRBD2 (5 bases each). V lost 5 bases and J 1 base, leaving 19 bases between the germline ends. The germline CDR1 and CDR2 sequences are SEHNR and FQNEAQ (reference sequence). The CDR3 is 17 amino acids. The CDR3 here is CASSLNPGTGGTDTQYF. Written as DNA, the CDR3 is TGTGCCAGCAGCCTCAACCCCGGGACCGGGGGCACAGATACGCAGTATTTT.

This chain links TRBV5-1 with TRBJ2-3; 8 bases match TRBD1. The CDR3 loop spans 19 amino acids. Per germline, CDR1 SGHRS and CDR2 YFSETQ. Germline trimming cut 1 base from V and 1 base from J; bases unmatched to any gene: 14. Here the CDR3 DNA reads TGCGCCAGCAGCTTGAGCTCGGACAGGGTGTGGTTGGGCACAGATACGCAGTATTTT. Its translation: CASSLSSDRVWLGTDTQYF.

This clone was counted a single time. The gene calls are TRBV28 and TRBJ2-1; 8 bases are a match to TRBD2. Per the germline V gene, CDR1 is MDHEN and CDR2 is SYDVKM. CDR3 size: 16 residues. The V segment lost 6 bases and the J segment 8 bases; nucleotides outside the gene matches: 15. CDR3 protein: CASSSGRSGAYDEQFF. In DNA, the CDR3 is TGTGCCAGCAGCAGTGGTCGTAGCGGGGCTTACGATGAGCAGTTCTTC. Complete variable domain (other parts from reference TRBV28 and TRBJ2-1): DVKVTQSSRYLVKRTGEKVFLECVQDMDHENMFWYRQDPGLGLRLIYFSYDVKMKEKGDIPEGYSVSREKKERFSLILESASTNQTSMYLCASSSGRSGAYDEQFFGPGTRLTVL.

The chain recombines TRBV6-6 with TRBJ1-2; no clear D gene. V was trimmed by 6 bases and J by 4 bases, leaving 9 bases between them. In germline, CDR1 is MNHNY, CDR2 SVGAGI (reference sequence). This CDR3 has 12 amino acids. CDR3 in amino acids: CASRLSPYGYTF. For the CDR3, the DNA is TGTGCCAGCAGGCTTTCCCCCTATGGCTACACCTTC.

The chain is built from TRBV4-1 and TRBJ2-1; possible D gene TRBD2, 6 bases. V was shortened by 0 bases and J by 8 bases, with 17 bases between the two germline ends. CDR3 length: 16 residues. Germline CDR1 and CDR2: MGHRA and YSYEKL. Here the CDR3 reads CASSQEPGRGVDEQFF. The CDR3 DNA follows: TGCGCCAGCAGCCAAGAACCGGGTCGCGGGGTCGATGAGCAGTTCTTC.